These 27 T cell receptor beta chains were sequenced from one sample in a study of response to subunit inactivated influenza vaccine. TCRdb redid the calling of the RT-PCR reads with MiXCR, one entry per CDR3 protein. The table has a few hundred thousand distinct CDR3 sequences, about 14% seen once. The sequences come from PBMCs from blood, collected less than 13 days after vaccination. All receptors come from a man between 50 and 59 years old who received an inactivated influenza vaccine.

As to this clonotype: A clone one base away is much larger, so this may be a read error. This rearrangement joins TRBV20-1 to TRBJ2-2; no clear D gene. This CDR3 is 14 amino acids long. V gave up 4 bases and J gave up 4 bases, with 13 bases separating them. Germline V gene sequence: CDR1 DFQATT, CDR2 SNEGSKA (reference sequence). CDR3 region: CSATYETATGELFF. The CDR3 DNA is TGCAGTGCTACTTACGAGACCGCCACCGGGGAGCTGTTTTTT.

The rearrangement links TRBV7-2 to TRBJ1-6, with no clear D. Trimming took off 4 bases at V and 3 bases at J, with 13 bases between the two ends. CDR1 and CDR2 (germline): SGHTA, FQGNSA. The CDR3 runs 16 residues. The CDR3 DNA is TGTGCCAGCAGCTCATGGGAGGGTTACTATAATTCACCCCTCCACTTT. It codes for CASSSWEGYYNSPLHF.

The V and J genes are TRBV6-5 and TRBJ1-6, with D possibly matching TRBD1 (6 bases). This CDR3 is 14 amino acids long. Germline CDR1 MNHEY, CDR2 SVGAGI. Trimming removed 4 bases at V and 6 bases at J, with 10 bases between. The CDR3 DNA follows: TGTGCCAGCAGTTCCAGGGGTGGTAATTCACCCCTCCACTTT. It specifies CASSSRGGNSPLHF.

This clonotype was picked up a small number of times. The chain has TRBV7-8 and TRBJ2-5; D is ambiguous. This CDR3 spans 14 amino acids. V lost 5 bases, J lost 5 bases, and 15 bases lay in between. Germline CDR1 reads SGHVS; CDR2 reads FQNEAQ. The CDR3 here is CASSPLTGGETQYF. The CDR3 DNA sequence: TGTGCCAGCAGCCCTCTGACTGGTGGGGAGACCCAGTACTTC.

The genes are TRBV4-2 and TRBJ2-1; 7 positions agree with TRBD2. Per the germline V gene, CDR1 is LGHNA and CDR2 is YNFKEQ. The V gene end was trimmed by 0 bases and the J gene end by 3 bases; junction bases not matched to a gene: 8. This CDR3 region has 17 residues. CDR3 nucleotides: TGTGCCAGCAGCCAAGATCTCGGCGGGGGAAGCTACAATGAGCAGTTCTTC. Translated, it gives CASSQDLGGGSYNEQFF.

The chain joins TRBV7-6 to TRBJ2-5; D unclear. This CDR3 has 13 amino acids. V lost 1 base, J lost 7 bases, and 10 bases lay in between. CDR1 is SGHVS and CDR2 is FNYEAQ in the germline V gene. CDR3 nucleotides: TGTGCCAGCAGCTTAGTAGAATTTGGGACCCAGTACTTC. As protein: CASSLVEFGTQYF.

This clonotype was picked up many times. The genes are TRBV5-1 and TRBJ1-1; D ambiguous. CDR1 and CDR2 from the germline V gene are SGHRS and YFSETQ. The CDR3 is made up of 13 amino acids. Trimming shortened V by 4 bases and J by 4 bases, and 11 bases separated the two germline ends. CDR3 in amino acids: CASSLGLTTEAFF. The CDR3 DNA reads TGCGCCAGCAGCCTCGGATTGACCACTGAAGCTTTCTTT.

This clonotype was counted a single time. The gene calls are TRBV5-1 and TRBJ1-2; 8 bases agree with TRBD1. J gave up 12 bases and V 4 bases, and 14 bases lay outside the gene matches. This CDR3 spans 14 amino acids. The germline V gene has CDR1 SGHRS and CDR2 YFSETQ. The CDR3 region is CASSLVTGDGGHTF. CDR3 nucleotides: TGCGCCAGCAGCCTGGTGACAGGGGATGGAGGCCACACCTTC.

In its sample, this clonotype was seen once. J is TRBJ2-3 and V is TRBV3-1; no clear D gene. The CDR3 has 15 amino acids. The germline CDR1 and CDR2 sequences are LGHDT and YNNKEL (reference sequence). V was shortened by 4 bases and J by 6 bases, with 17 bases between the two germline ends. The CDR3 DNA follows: TGTGCCAGCAGCCCCTCCGGGCTCCGCCAGGATACGCAGTATTTT. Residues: CASSPSGLRQDTQYF.

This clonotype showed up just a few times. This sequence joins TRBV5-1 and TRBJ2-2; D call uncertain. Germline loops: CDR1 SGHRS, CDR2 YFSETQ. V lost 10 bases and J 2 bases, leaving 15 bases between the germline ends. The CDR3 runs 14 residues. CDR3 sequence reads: CAGRVEGNTGELFF. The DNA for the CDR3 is TGCGCCGGACGGGTGGAAGGTAACACCGGGGAGCTGTTTTTT.

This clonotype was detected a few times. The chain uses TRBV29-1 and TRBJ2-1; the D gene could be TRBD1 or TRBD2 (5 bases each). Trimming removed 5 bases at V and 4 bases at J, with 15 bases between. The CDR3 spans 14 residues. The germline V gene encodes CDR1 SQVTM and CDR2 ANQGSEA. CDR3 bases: TGCAGCGTTCCCTGGGACCGGGTTTACAATGAGCAGTTCTTC. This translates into CSVPWDRVYNEQFF.

For the CDR3, the DNA is TGTGCCAGCAGCGAGGGGTCATGGGGTGGGTCTGAAGCTTTCTTT. Encoded protein: CASSEGSWGGSEAFF. The gene calls are TRBV9 and TRBJ1-1; D possibly corresponds to TRBD1 (5 bases). Trimming stripped 3 bases from V and 6 bases from J, with 18 bases between. CDR1 is SGDLS and CDR2 is YYNGEE in the germline V gene. This CDR3 has 15 amino acids.

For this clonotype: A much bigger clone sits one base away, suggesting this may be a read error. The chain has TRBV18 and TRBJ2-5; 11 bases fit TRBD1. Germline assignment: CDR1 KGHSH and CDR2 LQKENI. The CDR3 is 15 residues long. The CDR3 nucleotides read TGTACCAGCTCACCCGGGACAGGGGGGTACGAGACCCAGTACTTC. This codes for CTSSPGTGGYETQYF. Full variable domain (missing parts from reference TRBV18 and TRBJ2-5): NAGVMQNPRHLVRRRGQEARLRCSPMKGHSHVYWYRQLPEEGLKFMVYLQKENIIDESGMPKERFSAEFPKEGPSILRIQQVVRGDSAAYFCTSSPGTGGYETQYFGPGTRLLVL.

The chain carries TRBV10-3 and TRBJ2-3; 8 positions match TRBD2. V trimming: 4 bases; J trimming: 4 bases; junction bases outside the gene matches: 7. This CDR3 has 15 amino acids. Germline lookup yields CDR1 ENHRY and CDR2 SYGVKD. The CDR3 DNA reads TGTGCCATCAGTGCTGACTTGCGGGGGGCAGATACGCAGTATTTT. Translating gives CAISADLRGADTQYF.

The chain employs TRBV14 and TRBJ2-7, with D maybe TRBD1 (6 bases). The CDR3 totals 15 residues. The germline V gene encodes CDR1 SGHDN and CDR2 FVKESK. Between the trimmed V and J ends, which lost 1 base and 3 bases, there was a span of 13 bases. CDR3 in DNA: TGTGCCAGCAGCCAAGGCCGGGACACCTACTACGAGCAGTACTTC. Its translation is CASSQGRDTYYEQYF.

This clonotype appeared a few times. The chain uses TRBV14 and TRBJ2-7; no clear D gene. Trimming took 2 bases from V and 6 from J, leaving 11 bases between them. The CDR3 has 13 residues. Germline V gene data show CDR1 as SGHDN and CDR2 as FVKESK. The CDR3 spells CASSQIRQSEQYF. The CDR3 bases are TGTGCCAGCAGCCAAATAAGACAAAGCGAGCAGTACTTC.

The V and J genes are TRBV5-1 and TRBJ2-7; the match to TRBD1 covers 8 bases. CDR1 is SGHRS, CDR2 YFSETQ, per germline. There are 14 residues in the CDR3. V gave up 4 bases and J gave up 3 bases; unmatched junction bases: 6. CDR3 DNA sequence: TGCGCCAGCAGCCTACAGGGGGAGATCTACGAGCAGTACTTC. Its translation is CASSLQGEIYEQYF.

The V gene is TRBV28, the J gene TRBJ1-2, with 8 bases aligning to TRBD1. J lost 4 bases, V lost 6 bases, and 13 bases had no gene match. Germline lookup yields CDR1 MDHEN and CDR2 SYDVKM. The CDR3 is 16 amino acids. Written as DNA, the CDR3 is TGTGCCAGCAGCCGGCCGGGGACAGGCGATTTCTATGGCTACACCTTC. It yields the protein CASSRPGTGDFYGYTF.

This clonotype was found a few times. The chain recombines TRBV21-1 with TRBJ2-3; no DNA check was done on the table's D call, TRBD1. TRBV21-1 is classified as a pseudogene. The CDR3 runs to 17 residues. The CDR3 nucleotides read TGTGCCAGCAGCAAAATTGACAGGGGGCCTAGCACAGATACGCAGTATTTT. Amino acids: CASSKIDRGPSTDTQYF.

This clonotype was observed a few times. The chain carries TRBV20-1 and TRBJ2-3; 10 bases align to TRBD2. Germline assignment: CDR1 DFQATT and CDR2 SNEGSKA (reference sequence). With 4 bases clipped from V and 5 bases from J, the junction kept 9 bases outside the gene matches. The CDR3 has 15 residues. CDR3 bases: TGCAGTGCTAACGTCAACCGACTAGCGGGAGATACGCAGTATTTT. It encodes CSANVNRLAGDTQYF.

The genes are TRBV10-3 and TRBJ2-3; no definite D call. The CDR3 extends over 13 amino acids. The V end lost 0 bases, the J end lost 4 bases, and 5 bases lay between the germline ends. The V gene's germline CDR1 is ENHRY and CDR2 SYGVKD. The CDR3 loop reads CAISESVADTQYF. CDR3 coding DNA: TGTGCCATCAGTGAGTCGGTGGCAGATACGCAGTATTTT.

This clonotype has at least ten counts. The CDR3 reads CASRTFNSYNEQFF. CDR3 bases: TGTGCCAGCAGGACATTCAACTCCTACAATGAGCAGTTCTTC. The V call is TRBV28, the J call TRBJ2-1; no reliable D call. The CDR3 runs to 14 residues. V lost 6 bases, J lost 0 bases, and 9 bases lay in between. The germline V gene encodes CDR1 MDHEN and CDR2 SYDVKM.

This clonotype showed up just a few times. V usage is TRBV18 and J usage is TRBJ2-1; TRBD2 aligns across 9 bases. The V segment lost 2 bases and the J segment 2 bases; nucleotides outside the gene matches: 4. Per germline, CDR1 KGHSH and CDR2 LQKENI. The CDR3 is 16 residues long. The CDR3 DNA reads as TGTGCCAGCTCACCAATGGGACTAGCCGCCTACAATGAGCAGTTCTTC. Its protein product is CASSPMGLAAYNEQFF.

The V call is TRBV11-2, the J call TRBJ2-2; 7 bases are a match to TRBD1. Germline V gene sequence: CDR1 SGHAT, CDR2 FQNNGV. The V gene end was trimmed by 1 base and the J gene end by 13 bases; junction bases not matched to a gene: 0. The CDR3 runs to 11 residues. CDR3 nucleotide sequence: TGTGCCAGCAGCTTAGGGACAGGGCTGTTTTTT. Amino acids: CASSLGTGLFF.

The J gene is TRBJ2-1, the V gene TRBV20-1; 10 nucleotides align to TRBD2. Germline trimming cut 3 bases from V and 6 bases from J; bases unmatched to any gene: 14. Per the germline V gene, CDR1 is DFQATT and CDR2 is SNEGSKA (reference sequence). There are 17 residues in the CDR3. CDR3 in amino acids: CSARDGHQRGGPNEQFF. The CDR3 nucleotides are TGCAGTGCTAGGGACGGCCACCAGCGGGGGGGGCCCAATGAGCAGTTCTTC.

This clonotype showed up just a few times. The CDR3 sequence: CASSPYDAYNSPLHF. DNA of the CDR3: TGTGCCAGCAGCCCATACGATGCCTATAATTCACCCCTCCACTTT. The chain recombines TRBV6-1 with TRBJ1-6; D gene uncertain. Per germline, CDR1 MNHNS and CDR2 SASEGT. The CDR3 loop spans 15 amino acids. Trimming stripped 6 bases from V and 2 bases from J, with 11 bases between.

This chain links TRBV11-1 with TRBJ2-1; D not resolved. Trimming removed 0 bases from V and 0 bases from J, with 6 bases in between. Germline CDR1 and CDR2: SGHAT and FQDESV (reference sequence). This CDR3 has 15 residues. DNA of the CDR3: TGTGCCAGCAGCTTAGCGTGGAACTCCTACAATGAGCAGTTCTTC. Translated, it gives CASSLAWNSYNEQFF.